The entry below gives a single T cell receptor beta chain sequence along with its context. Its antigen is unknown. The entirety of the isolated RNA underwent reverse transcription, so expressed TCRB transcripts were sequenced. Method: immunoSEQ multiplex PCR; TCRdb's copy keeps in-frame clones and lacks some. The table lists about 130,000 clones, roughly 10% of them singletons. V lost 1 base and J lost 5; bases outside the gene matches: 3. The germline CDR1 and CDR2 sequences are SGHAT and FQNNGV. This CDR3 contains 14 residues. This entry is derived from a study of beta chain features in type 1 diabetes. Study results and caveats: Type 1 diabetes patients had moderately but significantly shorter TCRB CDR3s in all four CD4+ subsets. VDJ junctions in type 1 diabetes patients carried more deletions and fewer insertions.

The TCR originated in a man aged 25 to 45 with type 1 diabetes. Specimen: central memory CD4+ T cells from blood. The chain uses TRBV11-2 and TRBJ1-1, with TRBD1 identical over 8 bases. CDR3 in DNA: TGTGCCAGCAGCTTAGTCCAGGGGGCGACTGAAGCTTTCTTT. Translating gives CASSLVQGATEAFF.